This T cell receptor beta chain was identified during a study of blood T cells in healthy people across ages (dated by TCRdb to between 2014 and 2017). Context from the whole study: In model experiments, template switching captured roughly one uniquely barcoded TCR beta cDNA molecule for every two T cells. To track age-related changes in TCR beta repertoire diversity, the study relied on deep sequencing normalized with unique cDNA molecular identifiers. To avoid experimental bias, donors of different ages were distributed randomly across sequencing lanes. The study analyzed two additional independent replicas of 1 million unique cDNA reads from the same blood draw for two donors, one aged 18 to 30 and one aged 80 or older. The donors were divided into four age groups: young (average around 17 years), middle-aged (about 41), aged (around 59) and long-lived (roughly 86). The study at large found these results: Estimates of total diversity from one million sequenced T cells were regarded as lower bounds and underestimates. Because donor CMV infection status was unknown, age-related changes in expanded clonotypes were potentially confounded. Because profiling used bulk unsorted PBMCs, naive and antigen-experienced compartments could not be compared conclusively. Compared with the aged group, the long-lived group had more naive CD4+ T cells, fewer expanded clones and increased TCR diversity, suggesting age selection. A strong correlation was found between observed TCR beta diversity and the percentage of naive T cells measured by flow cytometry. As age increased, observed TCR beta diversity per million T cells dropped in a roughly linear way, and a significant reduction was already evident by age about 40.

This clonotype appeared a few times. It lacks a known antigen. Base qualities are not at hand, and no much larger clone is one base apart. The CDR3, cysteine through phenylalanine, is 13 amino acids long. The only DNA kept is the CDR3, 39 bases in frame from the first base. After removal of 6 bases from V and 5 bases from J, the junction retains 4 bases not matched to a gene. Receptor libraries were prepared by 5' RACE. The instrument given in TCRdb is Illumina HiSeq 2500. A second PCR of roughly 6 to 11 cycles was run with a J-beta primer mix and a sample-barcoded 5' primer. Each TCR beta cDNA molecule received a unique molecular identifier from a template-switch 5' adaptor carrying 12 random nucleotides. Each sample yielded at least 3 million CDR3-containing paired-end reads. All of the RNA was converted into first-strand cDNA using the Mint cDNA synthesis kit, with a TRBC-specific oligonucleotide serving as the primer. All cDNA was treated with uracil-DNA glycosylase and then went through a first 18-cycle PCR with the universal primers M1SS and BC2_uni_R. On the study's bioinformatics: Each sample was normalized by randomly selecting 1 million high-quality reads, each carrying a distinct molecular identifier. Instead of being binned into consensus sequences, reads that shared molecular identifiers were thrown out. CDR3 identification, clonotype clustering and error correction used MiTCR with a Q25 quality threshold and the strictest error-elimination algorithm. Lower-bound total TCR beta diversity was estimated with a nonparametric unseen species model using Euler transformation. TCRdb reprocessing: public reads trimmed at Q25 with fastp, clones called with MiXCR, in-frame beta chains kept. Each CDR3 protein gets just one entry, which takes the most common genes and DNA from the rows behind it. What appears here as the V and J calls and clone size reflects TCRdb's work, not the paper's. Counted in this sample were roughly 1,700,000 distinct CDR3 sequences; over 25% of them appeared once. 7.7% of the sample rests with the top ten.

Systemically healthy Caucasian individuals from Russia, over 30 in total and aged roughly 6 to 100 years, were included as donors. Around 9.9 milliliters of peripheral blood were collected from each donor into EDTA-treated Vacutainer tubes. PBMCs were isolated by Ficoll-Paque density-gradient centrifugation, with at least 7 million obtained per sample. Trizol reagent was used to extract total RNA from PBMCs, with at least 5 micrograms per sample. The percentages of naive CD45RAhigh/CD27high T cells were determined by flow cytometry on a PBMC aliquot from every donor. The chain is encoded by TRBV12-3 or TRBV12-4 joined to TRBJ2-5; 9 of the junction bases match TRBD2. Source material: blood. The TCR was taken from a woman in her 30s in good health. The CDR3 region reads CASRRAGGETQYF. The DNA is TGTGCCAGCAGGAGAGCGGGAGGCGAGACCCAGTACTTC.